What follows are 13 T cell receptor beta chains derived from one specimen sequenced in a study of blood T cell repertoires in COVID-19. Here immunoSEQ multiplex PCR was the method, and the copy in TCRdb shows in-frame clones only, minus some. The sample holds around 94,000 clones, just under 85% seen once. The sample comprised peripheral blood. These receptor sequences come from a man aged 40-50 years with active or convalescent COVID-19.

The chain employs TRBV19 and TRBJ1-6; D remains ambiguous. V lost 3 bases to trimming and J lost 0 bases, with 6 bases between them. CDR1 and CDR2 (germline): LNHDA, SQIVND (reference sequence). The CDR3 runs to 15 residues. The CDR3 bases are TGTGCCAGTAGTATCCGTAGCTCCTATAATTCACCCCTCCACTTT. Amino acid sequence: CASSIRSSYNSPLHF.

The chain joins TRBV2 to TRBJ1-5, with a possible D match to TRBD1 (5 bases). The CDR3 runs 15 residues. V lost 3 bases, J lost 6 bases, and 15 bases lay in between. Germline V gene data show CDR1 as SNHLY and CDR2 as FYNNEI. The CDR3 DNA sequence: TGTGCCAGCAGTGACTCTCGGGGGATCAGTCAGCCCCAGCATTTT. It translates to CASSDSRGISQPQHF.

CDR3 region: CASSWGLVLTDTQYF. In nucleotides, the CDR3 is TGCGCCAGCAGCTGGGGACTAGTCTTAACAGATACGCAGTATTTT. V is TRBV5-1 and J is TRBJ2-3, with 8 bases matching TRBD2. Unmatched junction bases numbered 6, after V lost 3 bases and J lost 3 bases. The CDR3 covers 15 residues. Germline CDR1 is SGHRS and CDR2 is YFSETQ. The full variable domain, with the rest looked up from reference TRBV5-1 and TRBJ2-3, is KAGVTQTPRYLIKTRGQQVTLSCSPISGHRSVSWYQQTPGQGLQFLFEYFSETQRNKGNFPGRFSGRQFSNSRSEMNVSTLELGDSALYLCASSWGLVLTDTQYFGPGTRLTVL.

This clone has a single count. The chain employs TRBV5-1 and TRBJ2-3; TRBD1 is a possible D gene (5 bases). Trimming took off 0 bases at V and 5 bases at J, with 13 bases between the two ends. The CDR3 totals 15 residues. Germline CDR1 SGHRS, CDR2 YFSETQ. CDR3 DNA sequence: TGCGCCAGCAGCTTGGGAGGACAACTGGGAGATACGCAGTATTTT. Protein: CASSLGGQLGDTQYF. The full variable domain, with the rest looked up from reference TRBV5-1 and TRBJ2-3, is KAGVTQTPRYLIKTRGQQVTLSCSPISGHRSVSWYQQTPGQGLQFLFEYFSETQRNKGNFPGRFSGRQFSNSRSEMNVSTLELGDSALYLCASSLGGQLGDTQYFGPGTRLTVL.

The gene calls are TRBV2 and TRBJ2-2; the D gene is possibly TRBD1 (6 bases). CDR1 SNHLY and CDR2 FYNNEI come from the germline V gene. This CDR3 spans 14 amino acids. V was pared by 5 bases and J by 6 bases, with 13 bases between. CDR3 nucleotides: TGTGCCAGCAGTAGCGCCTACAGGGCCGGGGAGCTGTTTTTT. Translation: CASSSAYRAGELFF. The full variable domain, in which reference TRBV2 and TRBJ2-2 provide the parts outside the CDR3, is EPEVTQTPSHQVTQMGQEVILRCVPISNHLYFYWYRQILGQKVEFLVSFYNNEISEKSEIFDDQFSVERPDGSNFTLKIRSTKLEDSAMYFCASSSAYRAGELFFGEGSRLTVL.

The V and J genes are TRBV6-5 and TRBJ2-3, with TRBD2 matching over 11 bases. Germline V gives CDR1 MNHEY, CDR2 SVGAGI. The CDR3 length is 15 residues. V shed 4 bases, J shed 4 bases, and the junction held 4 bases outside the gene matches. As DNA, the CDR3 is TGTGCCAGCAGTTTAGCGGGGGGGGGCCCAGATACGCAGTATTTT. It codes for CASSLAGGGPDTQYF.

The genes are TRBV5-4 and TRBJ1-3, with D perhaps matching TRBD1 (6 bases). The germline gives CDR1 SGHNT, CDR2 YYREEE (reference sequence). The CDR3 totals 15 residues. V lost 2 bases to trimming and J lost 3 bases, with 12 bases between them. The CDR3 here is CASSLQGLGGNTIYF. DNA of the CDR3: TGTGCCAGCAGCTTACAGGGTTTAGGTGGAAACACCATATATTTT.

The rearrangement links TRBV12-5 to TRBJ1-1; perhaps TRBD1 as D (5 bases). V lost 2 bases and J 1 base, leaving 17 bases between the germline ends. The length of the CDR3 is 17 residues. In germline, CDR1 is LGHNT, CDR2 FRNRAP. Here the CDR3 reads CASGLYVLGGRNTEAFF. The CDR3 nucleotides are TGTGCTAGTGGTTTGTATGTCCTGGGGGGTAGGAACACTGAAGCTTTCTTT.

The chain employs TRBV7-2 and TRBJ2-7; TRBD2 matches 8 bases. The germline gives CDR1 SGHTA, CDR2 FQGNSA. The CDR3 is made up of 14 amino acids. The V segment lost 5 bases and the J segment 6 bases; nucleotides outside the gene matches: 9. The CDR3 DNA reads as TGTGCCAGCAGCGCCGGGACTAGGCGAGGCGAGCAGTACTTC. The encoded protein is CASSAGTRRGEQYF.

The chain has TRBV6-1 and TRBJ1-1, with a tentative D call TRBD1 (5 bases). V was trimmed by 2 bases and J by 3 bases, leaving 10 bases between them. The CDR3 contains 14 residues. Germline CDR1 MNHNS, CDR2 SASEGT. This chain's CDR3 is CASSETGRYTEAFF. The CDR3 DNA reads TGTGCCAGCAGTGAAACAGGAAGGTACACTGAAGCTTTCTTT.

The chain recombines TRBV7-9 with TRBJ1-6; no clear D. With 8 bases removed from V and 0 bases from J, the gap between germline ends came to 5 bases. Germline CDR1 SEHNR, CDR2 FQNEAQ (reference sequence). This CDR3 is 13 amino acids long. CDR3 protein: CASRGSYNSPLHF. The CDR3 DNA reads TGTGCCAGCCGCGGCTCCTATAATTCACCCCTCCACTTT.

V usage is TRBV5-1 and J usage is TRBJ1-6; no definite D call. The CDR3 sequence is 12 residues long. In germline, CDR1 is SGHRS, CDR2 YFSETQ. With 2 bases removed from V and 7 bases from J, the gap between germline ends came to 4 bases. As DNA, the CDR3 is TGCGCCAGCAGCTTCCAGAATTCACCCCTCCACTTT. This sequence encodes CASSFQNSPLHF.

The chain has TRBV5-5 and TRBJ2-5, with TRBD2 matching over 9 bases. CDR3 length equals 16 residues. V was clipped by 4 bases and J by 1 base; unmatched bases: 8. The germline gives CDR1 SGHKS, CDR2 YYEKEE (reference sequence). The CDR3 DNA reads TGTGCCAGCAGCCCTGGGATAGCGGGGGCCCAAGAGACCCAGTACTTC. Its protein is CASSPGIAGAQETQYF.